This T cell receptor (beta chain) stems from a study of human T cells and chemical hapten exposure. Background on the study: Variation in per-sample TCR yields came mainly from small pooled library volume differences.

This clonotype was recorded at least ten times. The library attached unique molecular identifiers to individual cDNA molecules. As handled by the study authors: Sample-level TCR yields exhibited a median of around 100,000, with a range of roughly 23,224 to 700,000. TCRdb re-analysed the RACE reads in MiXCR, keeping a single row per CDR3 protein. The V and J calls were determined by TCRdb, not by the authors. Among roughly 75,000 distinct CDR3 sequences, around 9.3% were seen once, and the ten largest hold roughly 1.5%. Time point specified: healthy volunteer bleed at 6 weeks. Unfractionated whole blood yielded the extracted total RNA. CDR3 length equals 16 residues. Germline V gene data show CDR1 as LGHNA and CDR2 as YNFKEQ. The V gene lost 0 bases and the J gene lost 1 base, with 11 bases spanning the gap.

This chain uses TRBV4-2 with TRBJ2-3; no firm D call. This clonotype was obtained from a female donor in good health. Some clones in this sample may be carry-over from other donors' samples. The specimen sequenced was whole blood. This CDR3 is CASSQDSNFGTDTQYF. The CDR3 DNA follows: TGTGCCAGCAGCCAAGATAGTAACTTCGGCACAGATACGCAGTATTTT.